Presented here are 23 T cell receptor beta chains from one specimen sequenced in a study of shared clonotypes between healthy human individuals. Some clones are missing from TCRdb's copy, which holds only in-frame ones; the method was immunoSEQ multiplex PCR. The sample includes roughly 1,500,000 clones, roughly 98% of them seen just once. The sequencing input was naive CD4+ T cells sorted from blood. Indicated subset: CD45RA+ positively selected. The receptors were sampled from a man in his thirties or forties in good health.

CDR3 residues: CASSSNVYRGRQPQHF. As DNA, the CDR3 is TGTGCCAGCAGCTCGAACGTTTACAGGGGGCGGCAGCCCCAGCATTTT. This rearrangement joins TRBV7-2 to TRBJ1-5, with 9 bases lining up with TRBD1. The V gene's germline CDR1 is SGHTA and CDR2 FQGNSA. Unmatched junction bases numbered 11, after V lost 4 bases and J lost 7 bases. The CDR3 is made up of 16 amino acids.

The rearrangement links TRBV18 to TRBJ2-1; TRBD1 matches at 7 bases. Germline loops: CDR1 KGHSH, CDR2 LQKENI. This CDR3 is 15 amino acids long. With 4 bases clipped from V and 2 bases from J, the junction kept 5 bases outside the gene matches. The CDR3 nucleotides read TGTGCCAGCTCACACGGGACAGACCCCTACAATGAGCAGTTCTTC. Its translation is CASSHGTDPYNEQFF.

This chain links TRBV28 with TRBJ2-7, with 12 bases aligning to TRBD2. The CDR3 runs to 15 residues. Looked up from germline, CDR1 is MDHEN and CDR2 is SYDVKM. The J segment lost 3 bases and the V segment lost 5 bases, leaving 5 bases of the junction unmatched. CDR3 region: CASSPGLAGIYEQYF. The CDR3 DNA reads as TGTGCCAGCAGTCCTGGACTAGCGGGGATCTACGAGCAGTACTTC. Variable domain in full (rest from reference TRBV28 and TRBJ2-7): DVKVTQSSRYLVKRTGEKVFLECVQDMDHENMFWYRQDPGLGLRLIYFSYDVKMKEKGDIPEGYSVSREKKERFSLILESASTNQTSMYLCASSPGLAGIYEQYFGPGTRLTVT.

The gene calls are TRBV27 and TRBJ2-1; 11 bases map to TRBD2. J lost 8 bases, V lost 1 base, and 4 bases had no gene match. The CDR3 totals 15 residues. Per germline, CDR1 MNHEY and CDR2 SMNVEV (reference sequence). CDR3 DNA sequence: TGTGCCAGCAGTTTATTACTAGCGGGAGCTGATGAGCAGTTCTTC. This sequence encodes CASSLLLAGADEQFF.

The V and J genes are TRBV5-5 and TRBJ2-1, with 9 positions matching TRBD2. Germline CDR1 and CDR2: SGHKS and YYEKEE (reference sequence). The CDR3 is made up of 15 amino acids. The trim removed 0 bases at V and 4 bases at J, leaving 2 bases unmatched. The CDR3 loop is CASSLGAGGYNEQFF. Written as DNA, the CDR3 is TGTGCCAGCAGCTTGGGAGCGGGAGGTTACAATGAGCAGTTCTTC.

To note about this clone: Distinct nucleotide sequences in the sample also encode this CDR3. V usage is TRBV18 and J usage is TRBJ2-3; TRBD1 agrees at 7 bases. The CDR3 consists of 15 residues. The ends lost 1 base at V and 1 base at J; junction bases unmatched: 2. Germline V gene lookup returns CDR1 KGHSH and CDR2 LQKENI. The CDR3 region is CASSPLGTGTDTQYF. CDR3 nucleotide sequence: TGTGCCAGCTCACCACTCGGGACAGGCACAGATACGCAGTATTTT.

The chain combines TRBV29-1 with TRBJ2-1; 7 bases align to TRBD2. The CDR3 contains 15 residues. Trimming at V came to 3 bases and at J to 2 bases, leaving 7 bases not matched to a gene. The germline CDR1 and CDR2 sequences are SQVTM and ANQGSEA. CDR3 amino acids: CSVDLGGRAYNEQFF. The CDR3 region has the DNA TGCAGCGTTGATTTGGGAGGGAGGGCCTACAATGAGCAGTTCTTC.

The chain is built from TRBV28 and TRBJ2-7, with TRBD1 matching 7 bases. Germline trimming cut 3 bases from V and 4 bases from J; bases unmatched to any gene: 9. The CDR3 spans 15 residues. CDR1 and CDR2 (germline): MDHEN, SYDVKM. Here the CDR3 reads CASSFGARGTYEQYF. CDR3 DNA sequence: TGTGCCAGCAGTTTTGGGGCCAGGGGGACATACGAGCAGTACTTC.

The chain employs TRBV19 and TRBJ2-7, with D possibly matching TRBD2 (6 bases). CDR3 size: 14 residues. In germline, CDR1 is LNHDA, CDR2 SQIVND (reference sequence). V was trimmed by 4 bases and J by 0 bases, leaving 10 bases between them. The CDR3 is CASSTGGNSYEQYF. The CDR3 DNA follows: TGTGCCAGTAGTACAGGCGGGAACTCCTACGAGCAGTACTTC.

The J gene is TRBJ1-3, the V gene TRBV5-4; D not resolved. Germline CDR1 reads SGHNT; CDR2 reads YYREEE (reference sequence). The CDR3 is made up of 15 amino acids. Trimming shortened V by 0 bases and J by 6 bases, and 13 bases separated the two germline ends. CDR3 in DNA: TGTGCCAGCAGCTTGGCCCCCACACCATCAAACACCATATATTTT. Protein product: CASSLAPTPSNTIYF.

J is TRBJ1-1 and V is TRBV14, with no clear D. The CDR3 is 11 amino acids. Between the trimmed V and J ends, which lost 4 bases and 10 bases, there was a span of 10 bases. From germline, CDR1 is SGHDN and CDR2 FVKESK. CDR3 DNA: TGTGCCAGCAGCCGATATGAAAGAGCTTTCTTT. Amino acid sequence: CASSRYERAFF.

CDR3 DNA sequence: TGTGCCATCAGCACAGGGAGTACTGAAGCTTTCTTT. This sequence encodes CAISTGSTEAFF. The rearrangement uses TRBV10-3 and TRBJ1-1, with D tentatively TRBD1 (6 bases). The V gene lost 6 bases and the J gene lost 5 bases, with 10 bases spanning the gap. Germline V gives CDR1 ENHRY, CDR2 SYGVKD. The CDR3 length is 12 residues.

The chain carries TRBV7-8 and TRBJ2-7; 15 positions match TRBD2. The CDR3 contains 17 residues. V lost 5 bases, J lost 5 bases, and 10 bases stayed unmatched. Germline CDR1 reads SGHVS; CDR2 reads FQNEAQ. Written as DNA, the CDR3 is TGTGCCAGCAGCCGGACCGGGACTAGCGGGAGGACGGACGAGCAGTACTTC. Translating gives CASSRTGTSGRTDEQYF. Together with reference TRBV7-8 and TRBJ2-7, the CDR3 gives the full variable domain: GAGVSQSPRYKVAKRGQDVALRCDPISGHVSLFWYQQALGQGPEFLTYFQNEAQLDKSGLPSDRFFAERPEGSVSTLKIQRTQQEDSAVYLCASSRTGTSGRTDEQYFGPGTRLTVT.

The chain carries TRBV18 and TRBJ2-1; D ambiguous. The CDR3 has 14 residues. Trimming pared 0 bases from V and 10 bases from J, leaving 13 bases between. Germline V CDR1 and CDR2: KGHSH, LQKENI. The CDR3 sequence is CASSPPLVAYEQFF. The CDR3 DNA reads TGTGCCAGCTCACCACCGTTGGTAGCATACGAGCAGTTCTTC.

The V gene is TRBV5-1, the J gene TRBJ2-7, with 8 positions matching TRBD2. Losses at the gene ends were 5 bases for V and 2 bases for J; bases not matched to a gene: 6. Germline V lookup: CDR1 SGHRS, CDR2 YFSETQ. The CDR3 runs to 14 residues. The chain's CDR3 is CASRLAEQTYEQYF. The CDR3 nucleotides are TGCGCCAGCAGACTAGCGGAGCAAACCTACGAGCAGTACTTC.

The chain recombines TRBV18 with TRBJ1-1; the match to TRBD1 covers 9 bases. Per germline, CDR1 KGHSH and CDR2 LQKENI. The CDR3 is 15 residues long. The V and J ends lost 2 bases and 3 bases, in that order; junction bases with no gene match: 4. The CDR3 loop is CASSPVTGGHTEAFF. In DNA, the CDR3 is TGTGCCAGCTCACCAGTAACAGGGGGCCACACTGAAGCTTTCTTT.

This clone showed up just once. This chain links TRBV7-2 with TRBJ1-5, with D uncertain. Trimming removed 3 bases at V and 4 bases at J, with 7 bases between. CDR1 and CDR2 from the germline V gene are SGHTA and FQGNSA. The length of the CDR3 is 13 residues. CDR3 in amino acids: CASSFSPNQPQHF. Here the CDR3 DNA reads TGTGCCAGCAGCTTTAGTCCAAATCAGCCCCAGCATTTT.

V and J are TRBV5-4 and TRBJ2-2; TRBD2 agrees at 8 bases. Germline assignment: CDR1 SGHNT and CDR2 YYREEE (reference sequence). V dropped 0 bases and J dropped 5; count of bases not matched to a gene: 6. The CDR3 covers 16 residues. The CDR3 loop reads CASSLASGRGTGELFF. In DNA, the CDR3 is TGTGCCAGCAGCTTGGCAAGCGGGAGAGGTACCGGGGAGCTGTTTTTT.

About this clone itself: Other DNA sequences in the same sample also yield this CDR3. The rearrangement uses TRBV5-1 and TRBJ2-2, with D possibly matching TRBD1 (5 bases). Germline V CDR1 and CDR2: SGHRS, YFSETQ. CDR3 length equals 15 residues. V was trimmed by 0 bases and J by 1 base, leaving 7 bases between them. CDR3 loop: CASSLGQGNTGELFF. Written as DNA, the CDR3 is TGCGCCAGCAGCTTGGGCCAGGGGAACACCGGGGAGCTGTTTTTT.

This clone was picked up one time. The chain couples TRBV15 to TRBJ2-1; 11 bases map to TRBD2. This CDR3 region has 16 residues. In germline, CDR1 is LNHNV, CDR2 YYDKDF (reference sequence). Trimming at V came to 3 bases and at J to 10 bases, leaving 11 bases not matched to a gene. The CDR3: CATSRERLAGSGEQFF. For the CDR3, the DNA is TGTGCCACCAGCAGGGAGAGACTAGCGGGATCTGGAGAGCAGTTCTTC.

This sequence joins TRBV28 and TRBJ1-5; the D is unclear. CDR1 is MDHEN and CDR2 is SYDVKM in the germline V gene. This CDR3 spans 13 amino acids. Between the trimmed V and J ends, which lost 8 bases and 7 bases, there was a span of 15 bases. CDR3 protein: CASAQGLAQPQHF. The CDR3 nucleotides are TGTGCCAGCGCCCAAGGGTTAGCACAGCCCCAGCATTTT.

J is TRBJ2-7 and V is TRBV5-5; no reliable D call. The CDR3 sequence is 13 residues long. CDR1 SGHKS and CDR2 YYEKEE come from the germline V gene (reference sequence). The V end lost 7 bases, the J end lost 5 bases, and 16 bases lay between the germline ends. The CDR3 DNA sequence: TGTGCCAGCGAGTTCATTAGGAGTAACGAGCAGTACTTC. It codes for CASEFIRSNEQYF.

The chain uses TRBV7-2 and TRBJ1-5, with D possibly being TRBD1 (5 bases). The CDR3 contains 15 residues. V was clipped by 5 bases and J by 6 bases, with 17 bases between them. CDR1 SGHTA and CDR2 FQGNSA come from the germline V gene. Written as DNA, the CDR3 is TGTGCCAGCAGCCAACGTTCGGGGACTGGTCAGCCCCAGCATTTT. Translating gives CASSQRSGTGQPQHF.